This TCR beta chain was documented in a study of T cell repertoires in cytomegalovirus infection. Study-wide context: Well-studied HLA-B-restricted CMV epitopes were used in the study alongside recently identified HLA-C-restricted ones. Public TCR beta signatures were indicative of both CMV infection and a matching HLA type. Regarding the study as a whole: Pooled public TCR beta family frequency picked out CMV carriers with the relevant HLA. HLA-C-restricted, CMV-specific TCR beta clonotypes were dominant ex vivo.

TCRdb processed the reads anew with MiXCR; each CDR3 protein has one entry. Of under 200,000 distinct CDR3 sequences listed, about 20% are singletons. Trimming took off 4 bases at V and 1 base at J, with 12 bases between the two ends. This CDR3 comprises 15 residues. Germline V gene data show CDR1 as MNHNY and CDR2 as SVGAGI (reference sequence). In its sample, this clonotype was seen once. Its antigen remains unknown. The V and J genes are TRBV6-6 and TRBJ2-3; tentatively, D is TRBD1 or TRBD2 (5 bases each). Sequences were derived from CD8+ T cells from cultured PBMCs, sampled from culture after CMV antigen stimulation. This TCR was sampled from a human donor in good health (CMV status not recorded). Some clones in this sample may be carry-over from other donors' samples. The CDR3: CASSSGAGGTDTQYF. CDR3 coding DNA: TGTGCCAGCAGTTCTGGGGCCGGGGGCACAGATACGCAGTATTTT.